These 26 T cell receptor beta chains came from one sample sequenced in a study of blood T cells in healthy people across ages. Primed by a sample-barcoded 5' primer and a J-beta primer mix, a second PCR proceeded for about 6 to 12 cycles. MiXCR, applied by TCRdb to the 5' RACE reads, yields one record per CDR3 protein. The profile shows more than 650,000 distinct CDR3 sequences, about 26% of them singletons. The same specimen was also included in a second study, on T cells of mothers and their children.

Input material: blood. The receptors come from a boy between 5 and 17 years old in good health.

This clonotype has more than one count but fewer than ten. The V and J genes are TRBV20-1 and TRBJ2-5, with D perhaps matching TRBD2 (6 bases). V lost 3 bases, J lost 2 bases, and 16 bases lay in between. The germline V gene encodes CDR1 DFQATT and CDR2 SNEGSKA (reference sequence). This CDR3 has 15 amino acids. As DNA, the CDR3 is TGCAGTGCTAGGGATGGGACTTGGGGGCAAGAGACCCAGTACTTC. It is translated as CSARDGTWGQETQYF.

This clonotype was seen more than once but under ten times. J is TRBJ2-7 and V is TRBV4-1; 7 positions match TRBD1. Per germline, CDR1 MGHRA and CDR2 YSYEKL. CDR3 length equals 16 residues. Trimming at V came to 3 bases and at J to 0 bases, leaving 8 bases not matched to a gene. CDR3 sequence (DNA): TGCGCCAGCAGCCACCCCGGACAGGTCCCCTCCTACGAGCAGTACTTC. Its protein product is CASSHPGQVPSYEQYF.

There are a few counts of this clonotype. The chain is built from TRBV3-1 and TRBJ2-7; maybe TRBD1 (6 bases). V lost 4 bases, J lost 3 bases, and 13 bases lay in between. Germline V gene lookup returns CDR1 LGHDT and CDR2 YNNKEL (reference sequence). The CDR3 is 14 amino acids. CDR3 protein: CASSLGQFDYEQYF. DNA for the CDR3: TGTGCCAGCAGCCTCGGACAGTTCGACTACGAGCAGTACTTC.

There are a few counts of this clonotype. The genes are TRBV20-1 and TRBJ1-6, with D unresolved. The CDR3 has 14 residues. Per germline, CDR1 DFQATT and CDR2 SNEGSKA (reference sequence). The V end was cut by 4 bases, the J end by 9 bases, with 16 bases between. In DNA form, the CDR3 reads TGCAGTGCTAAAAGCGGGGAATTCGGTTCACCCCTCCACTTT. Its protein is CSAKSGEFGSPLHF.

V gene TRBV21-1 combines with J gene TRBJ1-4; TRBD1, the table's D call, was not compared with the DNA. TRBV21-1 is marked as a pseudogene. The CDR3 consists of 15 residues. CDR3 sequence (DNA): TGTGCCAGCAGCAAAAGAGGGACGTATAATGAAAAACTGTTTTTT. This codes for CASSKRGTYNEKLFF.

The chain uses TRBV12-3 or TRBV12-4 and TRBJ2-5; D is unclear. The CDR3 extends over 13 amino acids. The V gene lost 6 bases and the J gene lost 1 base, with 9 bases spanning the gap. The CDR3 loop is CASRPYSQETQYF. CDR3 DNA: TGTGCCAGCAGACCCTACTCCCAAGAGACCCAGTACTTC.

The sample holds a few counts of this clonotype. The CDR3 DNA follows: TGTGCCAGCACCCGGTACGACAGGCGGTCCTCTGGGGCCAACGTCCTGACTTTC. The encoded protein is CASTRYDRRSSGANVLTF. The chain joins TRBV12-3 or TRBV12-4 to TRBJ2-6, with D possibly being TRBD1 (6 bases). This CDR3 region has 18 residues. The V gene lost 7 bases and the J gene lost 0 bases, with 19 bases spanning the gap.

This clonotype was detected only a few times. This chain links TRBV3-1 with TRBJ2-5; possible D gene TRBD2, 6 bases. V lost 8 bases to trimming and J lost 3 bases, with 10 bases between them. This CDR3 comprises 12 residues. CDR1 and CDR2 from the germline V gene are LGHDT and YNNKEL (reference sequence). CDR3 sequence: CASAGGKETQYF. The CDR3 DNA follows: TGTGCCAGCGCCGGCGGGAAAGAGACCCAGTACTTC.

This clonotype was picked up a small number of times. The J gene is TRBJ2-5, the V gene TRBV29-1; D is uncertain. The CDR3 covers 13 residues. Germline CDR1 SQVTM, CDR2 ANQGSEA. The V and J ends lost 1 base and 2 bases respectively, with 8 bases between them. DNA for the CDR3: TGCAGCGTTGAAGTAGACTCACAAGAGACCCAGTACTTC. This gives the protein CSVEVDSQETQYF.

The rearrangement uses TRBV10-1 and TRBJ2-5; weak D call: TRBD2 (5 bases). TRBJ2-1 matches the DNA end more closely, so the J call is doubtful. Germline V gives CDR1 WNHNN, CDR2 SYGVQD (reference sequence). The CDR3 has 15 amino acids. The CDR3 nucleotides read TGCGCCAGCAGTGAGTCGAGTCGAGGGCTTCATGAGCAGTTCTTC. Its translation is CASSESSRGLHEQFF.

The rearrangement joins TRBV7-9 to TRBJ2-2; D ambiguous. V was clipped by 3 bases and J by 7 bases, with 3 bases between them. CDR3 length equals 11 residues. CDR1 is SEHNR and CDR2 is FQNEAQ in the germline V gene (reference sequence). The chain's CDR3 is CASSFIGELFF. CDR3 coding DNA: TGTGCCAGCAGCTTTATCGGGGAGCTGTTTTTT.

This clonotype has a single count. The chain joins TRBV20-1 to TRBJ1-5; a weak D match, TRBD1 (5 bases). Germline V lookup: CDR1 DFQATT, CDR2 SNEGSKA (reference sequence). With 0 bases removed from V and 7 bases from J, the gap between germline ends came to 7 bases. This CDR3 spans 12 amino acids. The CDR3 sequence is CSARDGGQPQHF. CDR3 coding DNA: TGCAGTGCTAGAGATGGGGGACAGCCCCAGCATTTT.

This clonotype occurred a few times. The CDR3 nucleotides read TGTGCCAGCAGTTACGGGGGACAGAAAGAGACCCAGTACTTC. Protein product: CASSYGGQKETQYF. The chain has TRBV6-6 and TRBJ2-5, with 7 positions matching TRBD1. This CDR3 is built from 14 residues. In germline, CDR1 is MNHNY, CDR2 SVGAGI (reference sequence). The junction had 3 bases not matched to a gene; V was cut back by 2 bases and J by 3 bases.

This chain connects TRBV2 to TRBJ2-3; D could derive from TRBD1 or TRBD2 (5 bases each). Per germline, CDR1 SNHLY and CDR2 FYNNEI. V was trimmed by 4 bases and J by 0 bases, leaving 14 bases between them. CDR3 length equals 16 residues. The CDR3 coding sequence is TGTGCCAGCAGTGGGGACGAGCAACCCAGCACAGATACGCAGTATTTT. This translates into CASSGDEQPSTDTQYF. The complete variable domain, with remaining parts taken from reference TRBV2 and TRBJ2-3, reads EPEVTQTPSHQVTQMGQEVILRCVPISNHLYFYWYRQILGQKVEFLVSFYNNEISEKSEIFDDQFSVERPDGSNFTLKIRSTKLEDSAMYFCASSGDEQPSTDTQYFGPGTRLTVL.

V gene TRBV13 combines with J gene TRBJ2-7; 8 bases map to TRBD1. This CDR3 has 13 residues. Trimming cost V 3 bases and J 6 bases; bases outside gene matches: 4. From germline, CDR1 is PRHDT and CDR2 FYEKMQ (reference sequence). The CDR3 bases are TGTGCCAGCAGCTTCTCAGGACAGGGCGAGCAGTACTTC. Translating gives CASSFSGQGEQYF.

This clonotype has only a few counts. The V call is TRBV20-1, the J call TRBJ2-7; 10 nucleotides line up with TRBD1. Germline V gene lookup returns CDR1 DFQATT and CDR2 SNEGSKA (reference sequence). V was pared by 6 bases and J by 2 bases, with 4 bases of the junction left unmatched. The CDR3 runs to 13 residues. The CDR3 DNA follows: TGCAGTGCCGAGGACAGGGGGGCCTACGAGCAGTACTTC. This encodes CSAEDRGAYEQYF.

The CDR3 loop is CASKRGANIQYF. The CDR3 nucleotides are TGTGCCAGCAAACGGGGGGCAAACATTCAGTACTTC. V and J are TRBV2 and TRBJ2-4, with D perhaps TRBD2 (7 bases). Trimming cost V 7 bases and J 6 bases, with 10 bases left between them. This CDR3 contains 12 residues. Looked up from germline, CDR1 is SNHLY and CDR2 is FYNNEI.

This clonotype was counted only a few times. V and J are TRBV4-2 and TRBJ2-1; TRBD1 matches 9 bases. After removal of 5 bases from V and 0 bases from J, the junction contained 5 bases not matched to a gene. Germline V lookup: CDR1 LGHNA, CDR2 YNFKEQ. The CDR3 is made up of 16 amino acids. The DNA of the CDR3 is TGTGCCAGCAGCAATAAGGGACAGGGCTCCTACAATGAGCAGTTCTTC. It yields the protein CASSNKGQGSYNEQFF.

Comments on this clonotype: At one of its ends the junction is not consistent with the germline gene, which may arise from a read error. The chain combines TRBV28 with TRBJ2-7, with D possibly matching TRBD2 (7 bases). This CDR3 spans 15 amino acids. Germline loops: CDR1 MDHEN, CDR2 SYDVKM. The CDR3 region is CASRGAGASSYEQYF. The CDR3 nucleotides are TGTGCCAGCCGCGGGGCGGGGGCCAGCTCCTACGAGCAATACTTC.

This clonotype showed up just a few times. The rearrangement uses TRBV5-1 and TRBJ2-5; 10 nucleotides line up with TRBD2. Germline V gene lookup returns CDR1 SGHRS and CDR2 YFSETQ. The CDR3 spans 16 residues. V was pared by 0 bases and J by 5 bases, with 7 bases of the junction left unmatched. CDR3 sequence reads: CASSLVNSGGPETQYF. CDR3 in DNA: TGCGCCAGCAGCTTGGTAAATAGCGGGGGGCCGGAGACCCAGTACTTC.

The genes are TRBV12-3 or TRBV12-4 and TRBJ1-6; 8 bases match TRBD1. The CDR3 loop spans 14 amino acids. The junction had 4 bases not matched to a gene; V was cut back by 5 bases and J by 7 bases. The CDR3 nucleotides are TGTGCCAGCAGTCCGGACAGGGACAATTCACCCCTCCACTTT. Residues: CASSPDRDNSPLHF.

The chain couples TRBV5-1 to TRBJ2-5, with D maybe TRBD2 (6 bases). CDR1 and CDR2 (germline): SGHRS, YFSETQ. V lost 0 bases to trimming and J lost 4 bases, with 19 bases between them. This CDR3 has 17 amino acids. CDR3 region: CASSLATAPWGGETQYF. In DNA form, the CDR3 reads TGCGCCAGCAGCTTGGCCACTGCACCGTGGGGAGGAGAGACCCAGTACTTC.

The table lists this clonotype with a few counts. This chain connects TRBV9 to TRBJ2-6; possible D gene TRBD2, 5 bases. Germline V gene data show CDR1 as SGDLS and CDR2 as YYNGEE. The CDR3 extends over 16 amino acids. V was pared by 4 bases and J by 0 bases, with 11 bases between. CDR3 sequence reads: CASSSSGSSGANVLTF. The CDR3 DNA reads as TGTGCCAGCAGCTCCTCTGGGAGCTCTGGGGCCAACGTCCTGACTTTC. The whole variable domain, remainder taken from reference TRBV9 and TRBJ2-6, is DSGVTQTPKHLITATGQRVTLRCSPRSGDLSVYWYQQSLDQGLQFLIQYYNGEERAKGNILERFSAQQFPDLHSELNLSSLELGDSALYFCASSSSGSSGANVLTFGAGSRLTVL.

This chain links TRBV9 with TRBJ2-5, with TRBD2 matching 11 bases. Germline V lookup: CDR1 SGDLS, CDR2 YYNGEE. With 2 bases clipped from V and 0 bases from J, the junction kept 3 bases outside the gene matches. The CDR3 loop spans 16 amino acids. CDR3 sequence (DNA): TGTGCCAGCAGCGTTTCTAGCGGGGGGAACCAAGAGACCCAGTACTTC. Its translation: CASSVSSGGNQETQYF.

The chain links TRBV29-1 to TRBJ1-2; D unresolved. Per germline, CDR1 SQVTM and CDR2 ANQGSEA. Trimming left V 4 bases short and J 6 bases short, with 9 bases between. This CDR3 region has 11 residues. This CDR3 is CSVGHLDGYTF. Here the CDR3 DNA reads TGCAGCGTTGGACACCTAGATGGCTACACCTTC.

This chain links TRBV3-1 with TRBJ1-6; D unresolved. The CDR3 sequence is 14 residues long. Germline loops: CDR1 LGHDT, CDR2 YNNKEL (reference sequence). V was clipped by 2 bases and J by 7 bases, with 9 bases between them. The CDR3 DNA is TGTGCCAGCAGCCAACGGGGTTCGAATTCACCCCTCCACTTT. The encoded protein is CASSQRGSNSPLHF.